This entry is about one T cell receptor beta chain. The antigen it binds to is not known. Nothing much larger sits one base from this clone, and base qualities are not available. The Quick-DNA Microprep Kit was used to extract genomic DNA from the sorted cells. Amplification of TCRbeta DNA was done with the immunoSEQ hsTCRbeta kit, following the protocol from the manufacturer. An Illumina MiSeq instrument was used to sequence the TCRbeta libraries. In the source study's methods: After out-of-frame sequences were removed, around 2,200,000 distinct TCRbeta sequences remained, averaging about 61,000 per individual. Each individual was scored by the count of around 160 previously reported CMV-associated TCRbeta sequences and the total productive distinct TCRbeta count. A beta-binomial model was reimplemented in Python, and random forests from scikit-learn, run with default parameters, were trained on data from the US cohort. On the Belgian cohort, classifier performance was reported as the median AUC, along with percentile confidence intervals, across 10,000 bootstrap iterations. In TCRdb, the immuneACCESS table is reduced to in-frame sequences with V and J assigned. These tables do not hold every clone; where another copy was compared, an unresolved V gene accounts for under half, and the others remain unexplained. That table is the source of V, J and clone size, and D and trimming were worked out from the DNA. The sample yields 61,000 or so clones; around 81% were counted once. The ten largest make up almost 0.55% of the sample.

Single viable CD3+CD4+CD8-CD45RO+ cells were sorted as memory CD4+ T cells on a FACSAria II. CMV serostatus was determined using a Roche Elecsys assay that detects serum IgG against CMV pp150, pp28, p38 and p52. Following thawing, total CD4+ T cells were enriched through positive selection using CD4 magnetic microbeads. The samples came from a different study that was designed specifically to examine the CD4+ T cell memory repertoire. Peripheral blood mononuclear cells were isolated and cryopreserved according to standard operating procedures, and serum was kept at -80 degrees C. The staining used CD3-PerCP (BW264/56), CD4-APC (RPA-T4), CD45RO-PE (UCHT1) and CD8-Pacific Orange (3B5) antibodies, and Sytox blue was used to exclude non-viable cells. This sample was included in a study of memory CD4+ T cells and cytomegalovirus serostatus (dated by TCRdb to between 2017 and 2020). Study-level background: The cohort comprised about 35 healthy Belgian adults, 9 CMV seropositive and about 25 CMV seronegative. CD4+ memory TCRbeta repertoires of a Belgian cohort with known cytomegalovirus serostatus were sequenced in order to replicate a published TCR-based CMV serostatus classifier. General conclusions and limits of the study: Of under 200 previously reported CMV-associated TCRbeta sequences, about 72 appeared in the CD4+ memory repertoires, each in one to five individuals. For predicting CMV serostatus, the median bootstrapped AUC was approximately 0.95 using the original framework and about 0.9 using a US-trained random forest. A median bootstrapped AUC of almost 0.96 with a 95% CI of 0.76-1.00 was achieved on the Belgian cohort by the original-framework classifier. Only CD4+CD45RO+ memory cells were sequenced, in contrast to the original study, which included naive and memory CD4+ and CD8+ populations. The results were interpreted as suggesting that the CMV-associated TCR signature is mostly present in the CD4+ memory repertoire.

The junction shows trimming of 1 base on V and 2 bases on J, plus 7 bases between the germline ends. From cysteine to phenylalanine, the CDR3 is 14 amino acids long. Just the 42-base CDR3 DNA is kept, in frame starting at base 1. In the germline V gene, CDR1 corresponds to SGHTA and CDR2 to FQGTGA. The chain links TRBV7-3 with TRBJ2-3; confidence is insufficient to name the D gene. This clonotype was obtained from an adult in good health and CMV-seronegative. Some clones in this sample may be carry-over from other donors' samples. Specimen: memory CD4+ T cells from blood. For the CDR3, the sequence is CASSLSRDTDTQYF. Read as DNA, the sequence is TGTGCCAGCAGCTTAAGTAGGGACACAGATACGCAGTATTTT.